This TCR beta chain originates from a study of T cell changes during pregnancy in multiple sclerosis. Clones were read by immunoSEQ multiplex PCR, and TCRdb kept only the in-frame ones, dropping some. The sample holds roughly 28,000 clones; just over 90% are singletons and the top ten take approximately 6%. CDR3 length: 15 residues. Trimming took 5 bases from V and 2 from J; bases not matched to a gene: 4. CDR1 MGHRA and CDR2 YSYEKL come from the germline V gene. This clonotype was sampled from a female donor with multiple sclerosis, enrolled in a pregnancy study. The J gene is TRBJ1-5, the V gene TRBV4-1; 9 bases line up with TRBD1. The sequencing here drew on CD8+ T cells from peripheral blood mononuclear cells, taken before pregnancy. As DNA, the CDR3 is TGCGCCAGCAGCTGGGACAGGGAAGGCAATCAGCCCCAGCATTTT. Its protein product is CASSWDREGNQPQHF.